The entry below gives a single T cell receptor beta chain sequence along with its context. The clone's antigen remains unknown. The junction departs from the called germline gene at one end, perhaps through a read error. The library was generated by multiplex PCR. TCRdb shows the sequencer as Illumina HiSeq 2500. TCRbeta libraries were constructed through three rounds of nested PCR with primers (Table S4) according to protocols adapted from ARM-PCR. Before sequencing, PCR products of 200-500 bp were excised from the gel and purified with the QIAquick gel extraction kit. Turning to the authors' computational methods: Trimmomatic was used to clean the reads, FLASH was used to merge the reads into complete CDR3 sequences, and MiTCR was used to assign the reads to V(D)J germline segments. Clonal diversity was computed as the inverse Simpson's index with VDJtools. In-frame sequences without a premature stop codon were defined as productive reads. TCRdb redid the processing of the public reads, applying fastp at Q25 and MiXCR, and retained in-frame beta chains. CDR3 protein sequences are deduplicated, and each keeps its most common genes and DNA. TCRdb's processing, not the authors', yielded these V and J calls. The sample table records about 200,000 distinct CDR3 sequences; about two thirds of these occur just once. Of the sample, approximately 25% falls within the top ten clones.

RNA was extracted from bulk unsorted tissue and checked for quality with a NanoDrop ND-1000 and an Agilent 2100. All donors had newly diagnosed lung cancer, had not received prior chemotherapy, and were admitted for thoracic surgery in China between August and November 2014. The study excluded patients who had received radiotherapy or chemotherapy before or who had another cancer at the same time. Surgical tissue pieces of 1-2 cm3 were preserved in RNAlater solution and were kept at -80 degrees C until use. The data are from a study of tumor and adjacent non-tumor tissue in lung cancer (dated by TCRdb to the late 2010s). Notes on the research overall: Patients with adenocarcinoma (about twelve), squamous cell carcinoma (2) and small cell lung cancer (1) were included in the cohort. The approximately 15 enrolled patients, of whom roughly 10 were men and 5 were women, were aged about 31 to 76 years and were diagnosed with TNM stage I to III disease. Sequencing produced 100 million to 150 million productive TCRbeta reads in total, an average of approximately 4.2 million reads per sample. Using bulk TCRbeta repertoires from 15 lung cancer patients, the study set lung tumor tissue side by side with matched distant non-tumor lung tissue. TCRbeta CDR3 sequencing was performed on 25 to 35 paired specimens, with one tumor sample and one normal lung sample collected per patient.

Overall study outcomes, separate from this receptor: The sequencing platform is not named in the methods, and unique molecular identifiers are not mentioned. TCR diversity was significantly higher in younger patients, and higher tumor TCR diversity was associated with shorter overall and disease-free survival. Tumor tissue showed significantly greater TCR diversity (inverse Simpson) than normal lung tissue (431.37 vs 166.20, P = 0.0075, Mann-Whitney U test). Peripheral blood was not sequenced, so blood TCRbeta repertoires were not examined in the lung cancer patients of the study. Only around 16 patients were in the cohort, and the authors stated that larger samples and more detailed clinical data are needed. A significantly larger cumulative share of the repertoire was made up by the top 100 clones in normal lung than in tumor tissue.

This sequence originates from a man aged 55-75 years with non-small cell lung cancer. Sample: lung tumor tissue.

The CDR3 region has the sequence CSARDHGGSGTNVLTF. The DNA sequence follows: TGCAGTGCTAGAGACCACGGGGGCTCTGGGACCAACGTCCTGACTTTC. The sequence is built from TRBV20-1 and TRBJ2-6, with the D gene tentatively TRBD1 or TRBD2, based on 6 matching bases in each. Reading from cysteine to phenylalanine, the CDR3 counts 16 amino acids. Just the 48-base CDR3 DNA is kept, in frame starting at base 1. CDR1 and CDR2 are read off the germline V gene (reference sequence) as DFQATT and SNEGSKA.